This T cell receptor (beta chain) emerged from a study of regulatory T cells in long-lasting Graves disease. Overall study findings and caveats: More public clonotypes were shared by persistent patients (approximately 3,000) than by new patients (about 1,000).

Researchers made TCR beta libraries by using iRepertoire HTBI primers and running Arm-PCR on CDR3 regions. Per the authors' pipeline: The samples yielded 50 to 80 TRBV and roughly 13 TRBJ segments. One entry per CDR3 protein, called by TCRdb with MiXCR from the multiplex PCR reads. The V and J calls and clone size come from TCRdb's table, not from the authors' own analysis. The sample has about 470,000 distinct CDR3 sequences; about 15% are singletons. Ten or more counts support this clonotype. Its specificity is not known. Time point here: newly diagnosed GD, antithyroid drugs for less than 3 months. From RNA extracted from PBMCs, the TCR library was made. Germline-derived CDR1 and CDR2 are GTSNPN and SVGIG (reference sequence). CDR3 length: 16 residues. The germline V and J ends were trimmed by 0 bases and 1 base, with 16 bases remaining between them. These data were also filed under a second study, of T cells in Graves' hyperthyroidism and ophthalmopathy. That source adds: The study used the HTBI primer set for a first-round RT-PCR of the TCR CDR3. Most thyroid clonotypes expanded above 0.001 appeared in blood too.

The sequenced sample was peripheral blood mononuclear cells (PBMCs), obtained at new diagnosis, from a patient treated with antithyroid drugs. The rearrangement joins TRBV30 to TRBJ2-7; tentatively, D is TRBD2 (6 bases). This TCR came from a woman aged 30 to 39 with Graves disease. CDR3 sequence reads: CAWSVLTGVTSYEQYF. CDR3 coding DNA: TGTGCCTGGAGTGTACTCACGGGAGTGACGTCCTACGAGCAGTACTTC.